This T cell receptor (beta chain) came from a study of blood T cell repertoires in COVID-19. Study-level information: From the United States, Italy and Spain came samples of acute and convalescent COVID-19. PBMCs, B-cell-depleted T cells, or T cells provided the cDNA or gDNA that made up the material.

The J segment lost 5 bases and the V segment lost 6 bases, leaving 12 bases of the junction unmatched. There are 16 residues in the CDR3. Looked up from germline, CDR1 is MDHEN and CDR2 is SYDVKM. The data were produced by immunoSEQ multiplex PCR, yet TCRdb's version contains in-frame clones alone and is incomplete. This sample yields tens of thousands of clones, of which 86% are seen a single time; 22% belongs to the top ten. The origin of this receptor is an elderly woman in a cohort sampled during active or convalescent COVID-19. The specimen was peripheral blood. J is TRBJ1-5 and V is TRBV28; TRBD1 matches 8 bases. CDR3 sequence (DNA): TGTGCCAGCAGGAAATTACGGACAGGGTGGGATCAGCCCCAGCATTTT. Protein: CASRKLRTGWDQPQHF.